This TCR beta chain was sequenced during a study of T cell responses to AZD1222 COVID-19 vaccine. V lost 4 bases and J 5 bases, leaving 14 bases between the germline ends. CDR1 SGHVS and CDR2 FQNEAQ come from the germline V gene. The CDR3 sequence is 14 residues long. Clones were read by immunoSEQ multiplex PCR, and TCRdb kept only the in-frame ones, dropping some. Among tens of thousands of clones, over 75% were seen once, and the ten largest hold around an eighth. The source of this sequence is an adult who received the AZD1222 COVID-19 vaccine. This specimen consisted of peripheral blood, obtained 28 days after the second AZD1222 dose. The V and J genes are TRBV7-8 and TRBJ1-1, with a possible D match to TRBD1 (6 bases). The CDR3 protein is CASSSVGGGTEAFF. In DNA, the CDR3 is TGTGCCAGCAGCTCGGTCGGGGGCGGAACTGAAGCTTTCTTT.